The text below deals with one T cell receptor beta chain. The antigen this receptor binds is unknown. Within one base of it there is no much larger clone, and no base qualities were kept. The data originate from a study of vaccination and CD4 T cells after COVID-19 (dated 2022 in TCRdb). About the full investigation: The convalescent cohort included six males and four females, with two Hispanic individuals, seven Caucasians, two Asians and one multiracial person. The time from the second vaccine dose to post-vaccine blood sampling had a median of roughly 79 days and ranged from roughly 12 to 250 days. Overlapping spike peptide pools from SARS-CoV-2 and from the common cold coronaviruses HCoV-NL63, HCoV-OC43 and HCoV-229E were used as culture stimuli. Participants got two doses of the Pfizer-BioNTech BNT162b2 vaccine (n=8) or two doses of the Moderna mRNA-1273 vaccine (n=2). Control cultures received a CEFX viral epitope pool as the positive control, an HIV-1 Nef peptide pool as the negative control, or no peptide. In under twelve COVID-19 convalescent patients and a few infection-naive healthy vaccine recipients, researchers compared the spike-specific CD4+ TCR repertoire from before mRNA vaccination with the repertoire from after. In an earlier paper using these donors, memory CD4+ T cell crossreactivity between SARS-CoV-2 and common cold coronavirus spike proteins was assessed at the TCR clonotype level. Post-COVID blood samples from convalescent patients were collected a median of about 110 days after diagnosis, with a range of roughly 35 to 161 days.

The library came from PCR. TCR sequencing of DNA from cultured CD4+ T cells used the Oncomine TCR Beta short-read assay at the Johns Hopkins FTIC core. The QIAamp micro DNA kit was used to extract genomic DNA from the cultured CD4+ T cells. Oncomine TCR Beta libraries made from cultured CD4+ T cells were pooled using unique dual indexes and sequenced on an Illumina iSeq 100. In the original analysis: Non-productive sequences were filtered out, and CDR3s that did not start with C, did not end with F or W, or were shorter than 7 amino acids were discarded. The MANAFEST web application was used to identify antigen-specific clonotypes by comparing peptide-stimulated wells against reference wells and other culture wells. An FDR below 0.05, an odds ratio above 5, and a productive frequency above 0.1% in at least two of three replicate wells were required for clones to be considered positive. Cross-reactive clonotypes were defined as significantly expanded in both SARS-CoV-2 spike wells and at least one common cold coronavirus spike condition. CDR3 homology was assessed with Levenshtein distances (stringdist) and unrooted phylogenetic trees (ape) in R version 3.6.1. TCRdb reworked the public reads: Q25 trimming with fastp, MiXCR clone assembly, productive beta chains retained. Each CDR3 protein appears once, grouped with its most common genes and DNA. These V and J calls originate from TCRdb's pipeline instead of the authors' own analysis. Here the sample has approximately 6,900 distinct CDR3 sequences; 20% to 25% occur a single time. Of the sample, 32% is held by the ten largest clones.

Study-level results and caveats: Among convalescent patients, a median about 87% of the SARS-CoV-2-reactive clones seen after vaccination appeared only after vaccination, which suggests priming specific to the vaccine. Nearly all vaccine-specific clones in convalescent patients (304 of 307) were mono-reactive for SARS-CoV-2 spike rather than cross-reactive with common cold coronaviruses. The median count of SARS-CoV-2-reactive clonotypes went up from roughly 21 after infection to a few dozen after vaccination, although the change was not significant. Relatively few convalescent patients were included in the study, and early timepoints after natural infection were not analyzed.

The germline ends are 7 bases apart after V is trimmed by 3 bases and J by 4 bases. The germline V gene supplies CDR1 ENHRY and CDR2 SYGVKD. There are 13 amino acids in the CDR3, from cysteine to phenylalanine inclusive. Only the CDR3 part of the read is kept: 39 bases, read in frame from the first base. Explained via the paper, the treatment or condition label denotes: roughly 10-day PBMC culture with coronavirus spike peptide pools or control peptides (ViraFEST assay). CD4+ T cells from unexposed donors were collected before the COVID-19 pandemic (2011-2018). The ViraFEST assay was used in the study, in which antigen-specific T cells were expanded with peptide pools and expanded clonotypes were subsequently identified by TCR sequencing. Each well held millions of PBMCs cultured in IMDM containing approximately 5% human AB serum and about 10 IU/ml IL-2, with 9 to 10 ug/ml peptide pools added. Half of the culture medium was replaced with fresh IL-2-containing medium on days 3 and 7. Once the cells had been in culture for roughly 11 days, the EasySep CD4+ T cell isolation kit was used to isolate CD4+ T cells by negative selection. As far as cell numbers permitted, CD4+ T cells from unexposed donors were tested for reactivity against SARS-CoV-2 S and N as well as four spike pools from common cold coronaviruses. Ficoll-Paque Plus gradient centrifugation was used to isolate PBMCs from whole blood, and the isolated PBMCs were then either used fresh or cryopreserved at -140C. Each culture condition was generally run in triplicate wells. Leukapheresis product for the unexposed donors was bought commercially.

Sequences were obtained from CD4+ T cells from blood, cultured in vitro. The chain is assembled from TRBV10-3 and TRBJ1-5; no D gene can be assigned with confidence. This clonotype was obtained from a human donor in good health. The DNA sequence is given as TGTGCCATCAGTGATGGGGATAATCAGCCCCAGCATTTT. It specifies CAISDGDNQPQHF.